The next 11 T cell receptor beta chains were all read from a single sample in a study of T cells after yellow fever vaccination. In TCRdb, the 5' RACE reads were re-called with MiXCR into one record per CDR3 protein. The sample carries roughly 400,000 distinct CDR3 sequences, approximately 18% recorded once. The source was PBMCs, collected before the yellow fever booster vaccination. All receptors derive from a man between 18 and 35 years old who received the YFV17D yellow fever vaccine.

The chain carries TRBV11-2 and TRBJ1-1; TRBD1 agrees at 8 bases. Per germline, CDR1 SGHAT and CDR2 FQNNGV. The CDR3 spans 16 residues. V was clipped by 1 base and J by 1 base; unmatched bases: 5. The CDR3 sequence is CASSLGTGIRNTEAFF. In DNA, the CDR3 is TGTGCCAGCAGCTTAGGGACAGGGATAAGGAACACTGAAGCTTTCTTT.

The chain recombines TRBV6-5 with TRBJ1-1; no reliable D call. This CDR3 has 13 residues. The V gene's germline CDR1 is MNHEY and CDR2 SVGAGI. Between the trimmed V and J ends, which lost 2 bases and 4 bases, there was a span of 8 bases. The CDR3 loop reads CASSYGLATEAFF. Here the CDR3 DNA reads TGTGCCAGCAGTTACGGGTTGGCCACTGAAGCTTTCTTT.

This clonotype appeared a few times. This chain links TRBV4-2 with TRBJ2-7; 9 nucleotides line up with TRBD2. The CDR3 sequence is 15 residues long. V gave up 4 bases and J gave up 3 bases; unmatched junction bases: 7. Germline CDR1 is LGHNA and CDR2 is YNFKEQ. CDR3 sequence reads: CASSPYLAGVYEQYF. The CDR3 DNA reads TGTGCCAGCAGCCCCTATTTAGCGGGGGTCTACGAGCAGTACTTC.

This clonotype appeared a few times. The chain has TRBV7-2 and TRBJ2-5; 7 nucleotides line up with TRBD1. The ends lost 5 bases at V and 5 bases at J; junction bases unmatched: 11. CDR1 and CDR2 (germline): SGHTA, FQGNSA. The CDR3 contains 15 residues. As DNA, the CDR3 is TGTGCCAGCAGCGGGGGAAGGGGGCCTTGCGAGACCCAGTACTTC. Its translation is CASSGGRGPCETQYF.

Note on this clonotype: It is unclear where the CDR3 begins or ends on the DNA, so no DNA is shown, and the CDR3 is as TCRdb lists it. This sequence joins TRBV6-2 or TRBV6-3 and TRBJ1-5; whether TRBD1, the table's D call, matches the DNA was not checked. The CDR3 length is 15 residues, termini included. CDR1 is MNHEY, CDR2 SVGEGT, per germline. CDR3 loop: CASGQGLLAISPSIF.

This clonotype was seen more than once but under ten times. CDR3: CASSRPGSGNTIYF. The DNA of the CDR3 is TGTGCCAGCAGCCGCCCGGGTAGTGGAAACACCATATATTTT. The chain employs TRBV5-6 and TRBJ1-3; D unclear. CDR3 length: 14 amino acids. V was pared by 4 bases and J by 3 bases, with 11 bases between. Germline V gene sequence: CDR1 SGHDT, CDR2 YYEEEE.

V usage is TRBV4-1 and J usage is TRBJ1-5; maybe TRBD1 (6 bases). The length of the CDR3 is 17 residues. Germline CDR1 and CDR2: MGHRA and YSYEKL. Trimming stripped 5 bases from V and 0 bases from J, with 17 bases between. The CDR3 nucleotides read TGCGCCAGCAGCATCCGTCCAGGGGAGTATAGCAATCAGCCCCAGCATTTT. Its translation is CASSIRPGEYSNQPQHF.

This clonotype was counted between two and nine times. This chain's CDR3 is CSATASGPNTGELFF. As DNA, the CDR3 is TGCAGTGCGACAGCATCCGGGCCAAACACCGGGGAGCTGTTTTTT. V gene TRBV20-1 combines with J gene TRBJ2-2; tentative D call: TRBD1 (5 bases). The V end lost 6 bases, the J end lost 2 bases, and 16 bases lay between the germline ends. Germline values: CDR1 DFQATT, CDR2 SNEGSKA (reference sequence). This CDR3 comprises 15 residues.

The chain combines TRBV5-4 with TRBJ1-5, with D possibly being TRBD1 (5 bases). V was shortened by 4 bases and J by 2 bases, with 10 bases between the two germline ends. This CDR3 is built from 14 residues. Germline V gene sequence: CDR1 SGHNT, CDR2 YYREEE (reference sequence). This CDR3 is CASSLGVGNQPQHF. As DNA, the CDR3 is TGTGCCAGCAGCCTAGGGGTAGGCAATCAGCCCCAGCATTTT.

This clonotype was picked up a small number of times. The J gene is TRBJ2-1, the V gene TRBV9, with D perhaps TRBD1 (5 bases). V gave up 3 bases and J gave up 11 bases, with 9 bases separating them. CDR1 and CDR2 (germline): SGDLS, YYNGEE. The CDR3 totals 11 residues. The CDR3: CASSGDSQQFF. CDR3 DNA sequence: TGTGCCAGCAGCGGCGACAGTCAGCAGTTCTTC.

In its sample, this clonotype was seen a few times. The CDR3: CASSQDAGGYSYNEQFF. The CDR3, as DNA: TGTGCCAGCAGCCAGGACGCAGGGGGCTACTCCTACAATGAGCAGTTCTTC. V is TRBV4-2 and J is TRBJ2-1; 8 bases line up with TRBD1. V shed 3 bases, J shed 0 bases, and the junction held 7 bases outside the gene matches. The germline V gene has CDR1 LGHNA and CDR2 YNFKEQ. The CDR3 has 17 amino acids.